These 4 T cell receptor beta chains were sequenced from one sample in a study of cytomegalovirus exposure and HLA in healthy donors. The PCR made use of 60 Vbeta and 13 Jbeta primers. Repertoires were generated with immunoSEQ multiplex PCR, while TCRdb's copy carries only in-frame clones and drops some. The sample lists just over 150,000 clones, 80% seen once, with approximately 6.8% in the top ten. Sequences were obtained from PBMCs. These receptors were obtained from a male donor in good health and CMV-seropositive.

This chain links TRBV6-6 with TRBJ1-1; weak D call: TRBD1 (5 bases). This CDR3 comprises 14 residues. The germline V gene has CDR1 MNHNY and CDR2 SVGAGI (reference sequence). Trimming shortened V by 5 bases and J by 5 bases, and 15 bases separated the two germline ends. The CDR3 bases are TGTGCCAGCAGTACCCCGGGACTTCCTACTGAAGCTTTCTTT. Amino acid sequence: CASSTPGLPTEAFF.

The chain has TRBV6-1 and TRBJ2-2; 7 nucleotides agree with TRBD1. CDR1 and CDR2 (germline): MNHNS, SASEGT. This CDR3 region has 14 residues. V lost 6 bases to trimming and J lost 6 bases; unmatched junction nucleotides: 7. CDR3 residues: CASSPRTGAGELFF. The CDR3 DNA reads TGTGCCAGCAGCCCCAGGACAGGTGCCGGGGAGCTGTTTTTT.

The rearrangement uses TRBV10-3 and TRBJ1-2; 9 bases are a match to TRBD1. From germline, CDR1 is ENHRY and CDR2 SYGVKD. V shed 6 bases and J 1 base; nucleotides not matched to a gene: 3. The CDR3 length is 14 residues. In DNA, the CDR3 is TGTGCCATCAGCTGGACAGGGGATAACTATGGCTACACCTTC. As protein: CAISWTGDNYGYTF.

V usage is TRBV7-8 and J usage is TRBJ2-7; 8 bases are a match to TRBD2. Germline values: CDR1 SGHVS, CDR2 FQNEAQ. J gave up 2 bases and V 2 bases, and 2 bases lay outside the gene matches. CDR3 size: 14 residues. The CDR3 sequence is CASSLPGLAYEQYF. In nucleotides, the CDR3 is TGTGCCAGCAGCTTACCGGGACTAGCCTACGAGCAGTACTTC.